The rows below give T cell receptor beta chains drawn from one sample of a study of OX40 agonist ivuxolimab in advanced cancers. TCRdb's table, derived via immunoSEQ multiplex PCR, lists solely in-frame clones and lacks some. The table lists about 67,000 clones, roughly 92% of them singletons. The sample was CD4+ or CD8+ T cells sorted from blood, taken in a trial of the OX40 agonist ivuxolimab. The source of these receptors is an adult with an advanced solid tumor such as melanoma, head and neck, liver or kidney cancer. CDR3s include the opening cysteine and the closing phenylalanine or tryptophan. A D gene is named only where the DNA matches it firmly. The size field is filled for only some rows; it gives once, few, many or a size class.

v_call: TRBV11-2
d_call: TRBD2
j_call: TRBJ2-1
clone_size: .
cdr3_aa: CASSTGGALGQFF
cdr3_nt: TGTGCCAGCAGTACGGGAGGGGCCCTAGGGCAGTTCTTC

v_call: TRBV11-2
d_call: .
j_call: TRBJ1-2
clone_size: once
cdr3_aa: CASSLTPGYGYTF
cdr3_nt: TGTGCCAGCAGCTTAACCCCGGGGTATGGCTACACCTTC

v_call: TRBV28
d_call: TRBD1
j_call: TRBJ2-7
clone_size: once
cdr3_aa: CASTLTGDNSYEQYF
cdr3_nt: TGTGCCAGCACCCTGACAGGGGATAACTCCTACGAGCAGTACTTC

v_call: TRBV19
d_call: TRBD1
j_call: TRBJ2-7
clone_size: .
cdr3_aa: CASSDRDRNYEQYF
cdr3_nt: TGTGCCAGTAGTGACAGGGACAGGAATTACGAGCAGTACTTC

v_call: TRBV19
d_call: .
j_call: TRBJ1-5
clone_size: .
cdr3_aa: CASSIDLGNQPQHF
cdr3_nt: TGTGCCAGTAGTATAGATTTGGGGAATCAGCCCCAGCATTTT

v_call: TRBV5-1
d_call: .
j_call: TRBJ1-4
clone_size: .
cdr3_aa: CASSLAALGQKLFF
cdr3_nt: TGCGCCAGCAGCTTGGCGGCACTGGGACAAAAACTGTTTTTT

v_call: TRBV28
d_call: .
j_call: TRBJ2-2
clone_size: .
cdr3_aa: CASSFPSGELFF
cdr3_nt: TGTGCCAGCAGTTTCCCCAGCGGGGAGCTGTTTTTT

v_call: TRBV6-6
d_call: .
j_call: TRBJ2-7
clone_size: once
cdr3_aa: CASSYRYEQYF
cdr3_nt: TGTGCCAGCAGTTACCGCTACGAGCAGTACTTC

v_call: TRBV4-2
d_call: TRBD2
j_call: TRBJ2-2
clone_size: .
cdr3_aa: CASSQVSGRGTGELFF
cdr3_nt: TGTGCCAGCAGCCAAGTTAGCGGGCGAGGCACCGGGGAGCTGTTTTTT

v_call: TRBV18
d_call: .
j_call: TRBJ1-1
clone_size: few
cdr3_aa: CASSQQGNTEAFF
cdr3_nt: TGTGCCAGCTCACAACAGGGGAACACTGAAGCTTTCTTT

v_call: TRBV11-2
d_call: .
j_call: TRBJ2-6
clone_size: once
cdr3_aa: CASSLLRGTGANVLTF
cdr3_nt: TGTGCCAGCAGCTTATTGAGGGGAACTGGGGCCAACGTCCTGACTTTC

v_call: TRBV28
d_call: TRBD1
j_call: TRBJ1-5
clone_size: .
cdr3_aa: CASSTTGQGLNQPQHF
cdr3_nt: TGTGCCAGCAGCACCACTGGACAGGGTCTGAATCAGCCCCAGCATTTT

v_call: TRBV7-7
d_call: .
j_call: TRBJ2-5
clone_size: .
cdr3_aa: CASSLARAETQYF
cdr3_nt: TGTGCCAGCAGCTTAGCGCGGGCCGAGACCCAGTACTTC

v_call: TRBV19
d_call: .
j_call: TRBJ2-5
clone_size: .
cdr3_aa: CASSEQGGEAQYF
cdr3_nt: TGTGCCAGTAGTGAACAGGGAGGAGAGGCCCAGTACTTC

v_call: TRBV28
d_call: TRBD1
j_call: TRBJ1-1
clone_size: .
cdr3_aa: CASIPPGGGSMNTEAFF
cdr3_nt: TGTGCCAGCATCCCCCCGGGAGGGGGCTCCATGAACACTGAAGCTTTCTTT

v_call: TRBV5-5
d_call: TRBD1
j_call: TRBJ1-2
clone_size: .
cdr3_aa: CASSSGQGAWGYTF
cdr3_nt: TGTGCCAGCAGCTCGGGACAGGGGGCGTGGGGCTACACCTTC

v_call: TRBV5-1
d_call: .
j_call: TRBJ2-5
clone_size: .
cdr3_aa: CASTDIRSSQETQYF
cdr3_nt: TGCGCCAGCACCGATATTCGCTCCTCCCAAGAGACCCAGTACTTC

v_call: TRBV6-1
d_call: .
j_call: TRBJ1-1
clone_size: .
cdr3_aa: CASSENQRSNTEAFF
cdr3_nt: TGTGCCAGCAGTGAAAATCAGAGATCGAACACTGAAGCTTTCTTT

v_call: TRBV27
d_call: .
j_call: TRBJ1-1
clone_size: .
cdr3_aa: CASSHPGGNTEAFF
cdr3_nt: TGTGCCAGCAGCCACCCGGGGGGTAACACTGAAGCTTTCTTT

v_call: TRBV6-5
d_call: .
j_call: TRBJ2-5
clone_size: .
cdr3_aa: CASRQTQETQYF
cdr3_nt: TGTGCCAGCAGACAGACACAAGAGACCCAGTACTTC

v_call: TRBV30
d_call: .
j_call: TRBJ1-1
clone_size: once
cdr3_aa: CAWSVRGTAFF
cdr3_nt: TGTGCCTGGAGCGTACGGGGTACGGCTTTCTTT

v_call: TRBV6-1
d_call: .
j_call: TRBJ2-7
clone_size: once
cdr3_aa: CASRVGSVIYEQYF
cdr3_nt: TGTGCCAGCAGGGTAGGGAGTGTAATATACGAGCAGTACTTC

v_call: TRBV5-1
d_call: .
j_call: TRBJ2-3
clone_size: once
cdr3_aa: CASSLAGGTDTQYF
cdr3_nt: TGCGCCAGCAGCTTGGCGGGGGGCACAGATACGCAGTATTTT

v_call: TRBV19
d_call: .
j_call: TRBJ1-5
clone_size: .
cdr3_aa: CASSISRGSGNQPQHF
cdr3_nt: TGTGCCAGTAGTATATCAAGGGGCTCGGGCAATCAGCCCCAGCATTTT

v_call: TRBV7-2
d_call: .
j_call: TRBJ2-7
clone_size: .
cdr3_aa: CASGRGDSYEQYF
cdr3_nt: TGTGCCAGCGGGAGGGGGGACTCCTACGAGCAGTACTTC

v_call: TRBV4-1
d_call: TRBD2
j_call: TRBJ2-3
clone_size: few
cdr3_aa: CASSQASGLAGTDTQYF
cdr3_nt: TGCGCCAGCAGCCAAGCCTCGGGACTAGCCGGCACAGATACGCAGTATTTT

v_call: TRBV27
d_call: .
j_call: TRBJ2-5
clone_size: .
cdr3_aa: CASSGGSDYVRTQYF
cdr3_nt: TGTGCCAGCAGTGGTGGGTCGGATTACGTGAGGACCCAGTACTTC